Listed below are T cell receptor beta chains from one sample, sequenced in a study of identical twins. TCRdb redid the calling of the 5' RACE reads with MiXCR, one entry per CDR3 protein. This table holds about 220,000 distinct CDR3 sequences, around a tenth found once. Source material: memory (CD45RO+) T cells sorted from blood. Receptors were obtained from a woman younger than 35 in good health. Both conserved end residues are part of each CDR3. The D gene is left open where the match is weak. Clone size is not always given. Where it is, it says once, few, many or a class for expanded clones.

abundance	d_gene	v_gene	j_gene	CDR3aa	CDR3nt
many	-	TRBV7-9	TRBJ2-2	CASSQERTFSPRGLFF	TGTGCCAGCAGCCAGGAGAGGACGTTCAGCCCCAGGGGGCTGTTTTTT
-	-	TRBV2	TRBJ2-3	CASSGPLSTDTQYF	TGTGCCAGCAGTGGTCCCCTGAGCACAGATACGCAGTATTTT
few	-	TRBV3-1	TRBJ2-7	CASSQDNGPPYEQYF	TGTGCCAGCAGCCAAGATAACGGCCCCCCCTACGAGCAGTACTTC
many	-	TRBV5-1	TRBJ1-4	CASSQGPSNVELFF	TGCGCCAGCTCCCAGGGGCCGTCCAATGTGGAACTGTTTTTT
-	-	TRBV7-9	TRBJ2-3	CASSLIVGSSTDTQYF	TGTGCCAGCAGCTTGATCGTGGGCTCAAGCACAGATACGCAGTATTTT
-	-	TRBV28	TRBJ2-7	CASSFPTTRYEQYF	TGTGCCAGCAGTTTCCCCACGACCAGATACGAGCAGTACTTC
-	-	TRBV20-1	TRBJ2-3	CSAPHRSDTQYF	TGCAGTGCTCCGCACCGTTCAGATACGCAGTATTTT
-	-	TRBV6-5	TRBJ1-4	CASSYRSTNEKLFF	TGTGCCAGCAGTTACAGGTCAACTAATGAAAAACTGTTTTTT
few	TRBD2	TRBV6-2/TRBV6-3	TRBJ2-1	CASSYGSGLAGGTEQFF	TGTGCCAGCAGTTACGGTTCTGGACTAGCGGGAGGTACTGAGCAGTTCTTC
few	-	TRBV7-2	TRBJ1-2	CASSLVEGTNYGYTF	TGTGCCAGCAGCTTAGTGGAGGGGACTAACTATGGCTACACCTTC
few	-	TRBV18	TRBJ2-2	CASSLRLVRSTGELFF	TGTGCCAGCTCACTGCGACTAGTTCGATCCACCGGGGAGCTGTTTTTT
-	-	TRBV6-4	TRBJ2-3	CASSDGGVSTDTQYF	TGTGCCAGCAGTGACGGGGGCGTCAGCACAGATACGCAGTATTTT
many	-	TRBV7-2	TRBJ2-1	CASSFGPLSYNEQFF	TGTGCCAGCAGCTTCGGACCACTGTCCTACAATGAGCAGTTCTTC
-	-	TRBV30	TRBJ2-1	CALTPSGNEQFF	TGTGCCTTGACTCCCTCCGGGAATGAGCAGTTCTTC
-	TRBD2	TRBV11-1	TRBJ2-3	CASSLDPGLAGAVLLNTQYF	TGTGCCAGCAGCTTAGATCCGGGACTAGCGGGGGCCGTCCTTTTAAATACGCAGTATTTT
-	-	TRBV20-1	TRBJ2-3	CSARSEPADTQYF	TGCAGTGCTAGGAGTGAGCCTGCAGATACGCAGTATTTT
-	-	TRBV12-5	TRBJ1-5	CASGLGPFNQPQHF	TGTGCTAGTGGTTTAGGGCCGTTCAATCAGCCCCAGCATTTT
few	-	TRBV20-1	TRBJ2-7	CSAGVSYEQYF	TGCAGTGCAGGGGTTTCCTACGAGCAGTACTTC